The 8 T cell receptor beta chains below come from one sample, sequenced in a study of blood T cell repertoires in COVID-19. TCRdb's table, derived via immunoSEQ multiplex PCR, lists solely in-frame clones and lacks some. This sample carries around 330,000 clones, 90% of them seen once, and the ten largest clones take 2.6%. Sequenced: PBMCs or T cells enriched from blood (not recorded which). These receptors originate from a man in his fifties or sixties who had recovered from COVID-19.

The chain employs TRBV9 and TRBJ2-1; 8 bases are shared with TRBD2. Losses at the gene ends were 3 bases for V and 3 bases for J; bases not matched to a gene: 5. CDR3 length equals 15 residues. Germline assignment: CDR1 SGDLS and CDR2 YYNGEE. CDR3 sequence reads: CASSDSGNLYNEQFF. CDR3 DNA: TGTGCCAGCAGCGATAGCGGGAACCTCTACAATGAGCAGTTCTTC.

The chain recombines TRBV7-9 with TRBJ2-1, with TRBD2 matching 10 bases. J lost 8 bases, V lost 8 bases, and 12 bases had no gene match. In germline, CDR1 is SEHNR, CDR2 FQNEAQ (reference sequence). CDR3 length: 15 residues. The CDR3, as DNA: TGTGCCAGCCGCCTGGCTAGCGGGAGCTCCCATGAGCAGTTCTTC. Amino acid sequence: CASRLASGSSHEQFF.

This chain links TRBV9 with TRBJ2-7, with D unclear. Germline V gene data show CDR1 as SGDLS and CDR2 as YYNGEE. With 0 bases removed from V and 3 bases from J, the gap between germline ends came to 13 bases. The length of the CDR3 is 15 residues. The CDR3 sequence: CASSVAPTVDYEQYF. The CDR3 region has the DNA TGTGCCAGCAGCGTAGCCCCCACGGTAGACTACGAGCAGTACTTC.

The chain uses TRBV5-3 and TRBJ1-5, with D possibly TRBD1 on 6 matching bases. TRBV5-3 is given ORF status, its function remaining uncertain. Deletions cut 2 bases from V and 2 bases from J, with 11 bases between. The CDR3 runs 15 residues. CDR3 protein: CARSFLRGCNQPQHF. The CDR3, as DNA: TGTGCCAGAAGCTTCCTCAGGGGATGCAATCAGCCCCAGCATTTT.

The chain has TRBV5-4 and TRBJ2-4; 7 nucleotides line up with TRBD1. The CDR3 sequence is 14 residues long. Germline V CDR1 and CDR2: SGHNT, YYREEE (reference sequence). After removal of 7 bases from V and 5 bases from J, the junction contained 9 bases not matched to a gene. This chain's CDR3 is CASGKGGAENIQYF. The DNA of the CDR3 is TGTGCCAGCGGGAAAGGGGGCGCTGAAAACATTCAGTACTTC.

CDR3 sequence reads: CASGLVQLTQGSSGNTIYF. The CDR3 bases are TGTGCTAGTGGTTTGGTACAGTTGACCCAGGGCAGCTCTGGAAACACCATATATTTT. The J gene is TRBJ1-3, the V gene TRBV12-5; maybe TRBD1 (5 bases). The germline V gene has CDR1 LGHNT and CDR2 FRNRAP. The CDR3 has 19 amino acids. V shed 0 bases and J shed 0 bases, with 18 bases lying between them.

This chain links TRBV7-8 with TRBJ1-1; 8 bases align to TRBD1. The J segment lost 1 base and the V segment lost 5 bases, leaving 9 bases of the junction unmatched. From germline, CDR1 is SGHVS and CDR2 FQNEAQ. The CDR3 runs 16 residues. CDR3 loop: CASSPQGTGRNTEAFF. The CDR3 nucleotides read TGTGCCAGCAGCCCCCAAGGGACAGGTAGGAACACTGAAGCTTTCTTT.

The chain recombines TRBV5-1 with TRBJ2-2; 11 bases align to TRBD2. J was trimmed by 5 bases and V by 7 bases; bases with no gene match: 7. The CDR3 totals 15 residues. Germline lookup yields CDR1 SGHRS and CDR2 YFSETQ. The CDR3 spells CASQLAGAGTGELFF. CDR3 sequence (DNA): TGCGCCAGCCAACTAGCGGGAGCGGGAACCGGGGAGCTGTTTTTT.